This T cell receptor (beta chain) derives from a study of identical twins. Unique molecular identifiers were present on cDNA, and template switching added a universal primer site. Via MiXCR, TCRdb re-called the 5' RACE reads, giving one row per CDR3 protein. This table holds about 530,000 distinct CDR3 sequences, more than 20% found once. Germline CDR1 and CDR2: SGHAT and FQNNGV. CDR3 size: 15 residues. Germline trimming cut 1 base from V and 4 bases from J; bases unmatched to any gene: 4. These data also formed part of another study, on yellow fever vaccine responses in identical twins.

The sequenced sample consisted of CD4+ T cells sorted from blood. The genes are TRBV11-2 and TRBJ1-5; 7 nucleotides line up with TRBD1. The TCR was taken from a woman under 30 in good health. The CDR3 loop reads CASSLGGTANQPQHF. The CDR3 DNA follows: TGTGCCAGCAGCTTAGGGGGGACAGCAAATCAGCCCCAGCATTTT.